This passage covers 4 T cell receptor beta chains from one sample sequenced in a study of siplizumab effects on memory and regulatory T cells. Generated by immunoSEQ multiplex PCR, the TCRdb table keeps only in-frame clones and is missing some. The sample shows approximately 46,000 clones, nearly 95% of them seen only once. Sequencing input: CD8+ T cells sorted from blood. Receptors were obtained from a human donor in good health.

The chain is built from TRBV6-5 and TRBJ2-7; a weak D match, TRBD2 (5 bases). Germline lookup yields CDR1 MNHEY and CDR2 SVGAGI. This CDR3 is built from 16 residues. The ends were cut back, 0 bases at V and 5 bases at J, with 17 bases in the middle. CDR3 residues: CASSYSRDKRDDEQYF. In DNA, the CDR3 is TGTGCCAGCAGTTACTCTCGGGATAAACGTGATGACGAGCAGTACTTC.

The chain has TRBV6-1 and TRBJ2-2; no definite D call. Germline-derived CDR1 and CDR2 are MNHNS and SASEGT. The CDR3 is 15 residues long. V lost 0 bases to trimming and J lost 4 bases, with 9 bases between them. The CDR3 sequence is CASSEAGEVTGELFF. In nucleotides, the CDR3 is TGTGCCAGCAGTGAAGCGGGCGAGGTCACCGGGGAGCTGTTTTTT.

J is TRBJ1-2 and V is TRBV28; D is ambiguous. The CDR3 runs 11 residues. Germline V CDR1 and CDR2: MDHEN, SYDVKM. Trimming cost V 6 bases and J 3 bases, with 5 bases left between them. The DNA of the CDR3 is TGTGCCAGCAGGGAAGACTATGGCTACACCTTC. Encoded protein: CASREDYGYTF.

A single count supports this clone. This chain uses TRBV5-1 with TRBJ2-5; a weak D match, TRBD1 (7 bases). V lost 4 bases, J lost 2 bases, and 21 bases lay in between. CDR3 length: 17 residues. CDR1 and CDR2 (germline): SGHRS, YFSETQ. Written as DNA, the CDR3 is TGCGCCAGCAGCCAGGGGGAGGCCCTATACTATCAAGAGACCCAGTACTTC. It yields the protein CASSQGEALYYQETQYF. Combining the CDR3 with reference TRBV5-1 and TRBJ2-5 gives the whole variable domain KAGVTQTPRYLIKTRGQQVTLSCSPISGHRSVSWYQQTPGQGLQFLFEYFSETQRNKGNFPGRFSGRQFSNSRSEMNVSTLELGDSALYLCASSQGEALYYQETQYFGPGTRLLVL.